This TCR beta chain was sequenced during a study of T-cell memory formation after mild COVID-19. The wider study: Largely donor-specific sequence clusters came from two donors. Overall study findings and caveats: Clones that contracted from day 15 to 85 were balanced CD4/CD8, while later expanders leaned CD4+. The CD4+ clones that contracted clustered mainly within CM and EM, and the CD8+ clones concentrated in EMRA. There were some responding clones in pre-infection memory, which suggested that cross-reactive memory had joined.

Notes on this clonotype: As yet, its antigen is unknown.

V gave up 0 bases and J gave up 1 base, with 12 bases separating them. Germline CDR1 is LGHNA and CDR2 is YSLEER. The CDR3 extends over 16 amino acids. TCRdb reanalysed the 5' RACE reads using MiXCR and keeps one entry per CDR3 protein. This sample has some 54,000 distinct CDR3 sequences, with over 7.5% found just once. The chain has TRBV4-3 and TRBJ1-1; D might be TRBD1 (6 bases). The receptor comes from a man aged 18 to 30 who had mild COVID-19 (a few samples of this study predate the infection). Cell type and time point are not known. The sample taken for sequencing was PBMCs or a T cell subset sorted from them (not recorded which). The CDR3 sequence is CASSQDPTGANTEAFF. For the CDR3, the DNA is TGCGCCAGCAGCCAAGACCCGACAGGAGCGAACACTGAAGCTTTCTTT.